Only a few counts were recorded for the clone carrying this TCR beta chain. All enrollees were about 18 to 89 years old and from approximately 24 US areas. Sequenced by immunoSEQ multiplex PCR; TCRdb stores in-frame clones only, minus some. The sample lists some 100,000 clones; 70% to 90% were seen once. The data are from a study of blood T cell repertoires in COVID-19. The specimen sequenced was PBMCs or T cells enriched from blood (not recorded which). This sequence originates from a woman between 50 and 59 years old who had recovered from COVID-19.

CDR3 residues: CASSPEAGGWYEQYF. The CDR3 region has the DNA TGTGCCAGCAGCCCAGAAGCGGGAGGTTGGTACGAGCAGTACTTC. The rearrangement uses TRBV7-3 and TRBJ2-7; 9 positions match TRBD2. The CDR3 consists of 15 residues. V trimming: 5 bases; J trimming: 4 bases; junction bases outside the gene matches: 9. CDR1 is SGHTA, CDR2 FQGTGA, per germline.